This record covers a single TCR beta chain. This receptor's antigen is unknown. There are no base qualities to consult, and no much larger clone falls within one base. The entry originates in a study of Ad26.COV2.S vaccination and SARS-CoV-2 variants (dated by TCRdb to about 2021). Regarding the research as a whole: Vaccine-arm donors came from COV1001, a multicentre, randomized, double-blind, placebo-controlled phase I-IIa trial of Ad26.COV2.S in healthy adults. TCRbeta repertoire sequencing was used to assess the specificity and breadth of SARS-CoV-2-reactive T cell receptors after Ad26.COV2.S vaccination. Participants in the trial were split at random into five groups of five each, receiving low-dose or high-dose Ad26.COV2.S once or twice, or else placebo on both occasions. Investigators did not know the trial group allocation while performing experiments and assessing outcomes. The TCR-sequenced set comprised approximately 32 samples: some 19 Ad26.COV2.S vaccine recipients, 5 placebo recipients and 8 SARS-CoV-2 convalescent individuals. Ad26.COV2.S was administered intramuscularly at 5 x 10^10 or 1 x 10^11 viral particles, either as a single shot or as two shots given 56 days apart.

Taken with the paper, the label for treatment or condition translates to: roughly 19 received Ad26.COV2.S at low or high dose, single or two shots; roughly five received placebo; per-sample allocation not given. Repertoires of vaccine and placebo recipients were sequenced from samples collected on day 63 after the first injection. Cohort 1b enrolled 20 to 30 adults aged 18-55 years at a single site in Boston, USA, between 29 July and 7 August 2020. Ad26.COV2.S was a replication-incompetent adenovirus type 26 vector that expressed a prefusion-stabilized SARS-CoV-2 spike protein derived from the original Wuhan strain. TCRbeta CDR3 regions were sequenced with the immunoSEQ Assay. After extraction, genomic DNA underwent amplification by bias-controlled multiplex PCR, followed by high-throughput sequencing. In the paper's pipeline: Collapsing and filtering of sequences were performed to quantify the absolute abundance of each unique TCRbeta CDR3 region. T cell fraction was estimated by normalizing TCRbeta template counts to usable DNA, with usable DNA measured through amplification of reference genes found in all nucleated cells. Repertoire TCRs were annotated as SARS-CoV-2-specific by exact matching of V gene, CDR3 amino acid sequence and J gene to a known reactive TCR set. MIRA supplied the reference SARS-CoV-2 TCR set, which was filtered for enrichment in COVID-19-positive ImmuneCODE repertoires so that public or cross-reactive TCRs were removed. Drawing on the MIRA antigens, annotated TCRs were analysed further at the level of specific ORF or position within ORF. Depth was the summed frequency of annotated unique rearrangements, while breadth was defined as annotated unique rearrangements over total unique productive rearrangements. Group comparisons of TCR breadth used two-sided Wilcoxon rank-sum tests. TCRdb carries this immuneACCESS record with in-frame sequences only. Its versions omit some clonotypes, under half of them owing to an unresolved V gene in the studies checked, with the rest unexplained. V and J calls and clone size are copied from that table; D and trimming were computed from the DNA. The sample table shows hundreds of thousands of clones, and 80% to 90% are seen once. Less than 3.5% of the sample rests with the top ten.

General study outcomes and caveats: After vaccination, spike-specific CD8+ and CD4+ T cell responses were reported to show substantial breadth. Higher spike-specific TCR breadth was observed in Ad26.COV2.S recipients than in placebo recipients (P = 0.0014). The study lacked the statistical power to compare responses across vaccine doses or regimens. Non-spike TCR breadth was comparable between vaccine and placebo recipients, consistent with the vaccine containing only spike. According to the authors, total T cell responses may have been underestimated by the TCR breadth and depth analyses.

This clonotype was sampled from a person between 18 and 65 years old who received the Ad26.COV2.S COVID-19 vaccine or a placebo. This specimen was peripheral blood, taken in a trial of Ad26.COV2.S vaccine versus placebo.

The sequenced DNA is TGCGCCAGCAGCTTGGGACTAGCGGGAAGAGATACGCAGTATTTT. Translated, it reads CASSLGLAGRDTQYF. The chain is encoded by TRBV5-1 joined to TRBJ2-3; 11 middle bases align to TRBD2. The CDR3 measures 15 amino acids from cysteine to phenylalanine. Only CDR3 DNA is held: 45 bases, read in frame from base 1. V trim: 0 bases; J trim: 5 bases; unmatched bases: 2. Looking up the germline V gene yields CDR1 SGHRS and CDR2 YFSETQ.